This TCR beta chain was documented in a study of blood T cell repertoires in COVID-19. Recovery meant two consecutive negative NP/OP PCR tests, professional clearance, or resolved symptoms. Some clones are missing from TCRdb's copy, which holds only in-frame ones; the method was immunoSEQ multiplex PCR. The data show about 270,000 clones, 86% seen once. V shed 10 bases, J shed 1 base, and the junction held 5 bases outside the gene matches. The CDR3 spans 13 residues. Germline V gene data show CDR1 as LNHDA and CDR2 as SQIVND (reference sequence). The sequence was collected from a woman in her late teens or twenties who had recovered from COVID-19. The chain employs TRBV19 and TRBJ2-3, with TRBD1 identical over 7 bases. The sequenced sample consisted of PBMCs or T cells enriched from blood (not recorded which). The CDR3 DNA follows: TGTGCCACCCGAGACAGGGGCACAGATACGCAGTATTTT. Protein product: CATRDRGTDTQYF. Based on the CDR3 plus reference TRBV19 and TRBJ2-3, the full variable domain is DGGITQSPKYLFRKEGQNVTLSCEQNLNHDAMYWYRQDPGQGLRLIYYSQIVNDFQKGDIAEGYSVSREKKESFPLTVTSAQKNPTAFYLCATRDRGTDTQYFGPGTRLTVL.